Here is one T cell receptor beta chain with its context. Methods used by the authors: Reference gene primer amplification gave estimated nucleated cell counts. Sequenced by immunoSEQ multiplex PCR; TCRdb stores in-frame clones only, minus some. That table is the source of V, J and clone size, and D and trimming were worked out from the DNA. The table has more than 400,000 clones, 90% seen once. The source of the sample is a study of blood T cell repertoires in COVID-19. V lost 4 bases and J lost 0, with 13 bases in between. The CDR3 is 16 residues long. Germline-derived CDR1 and CDR2 are SGHTA and FQGNSA. In assigning cohorts, the study relied on participant-reported clinical history.

What was sequenced was PBMCs or T cells enriched from blood (not recorded which). The clonotype originates from a man younger than 35 who had recovered from COVID-19. This chain joins TRBV7-2 and TRBJ1-3, with D maybe TRBD1 (5 bases). The CDR3 coding sequence is TGTGCCAGCAGCTCCAGTGCCGGGGGCTCTGGAAACACCATATATTTT. Residues: CASSSSAGGSGNTIYF.